This TCR beta chain stems from a study of T cell repertoires in cytomegalovirus infection. The overall study: Both a matching HLA type and CMV infection were indicated by public TCR beta signatures. Broader study findings: Dominant in the ex vivo response were TCR beta clonotypes restricted by HLA-C and specific for CMV. Cumulative public TCR beta family frequency identified CMV carriers with the relevant HLA.

TCRdb recomputed calls from the reads with MiXCR, one row per CDR3 protein. The table lists around 240,000 distinct CDR3 sequences, about 20% of them singletons. This clonotype was detected ten times or more. The antigen is undetermined. The clonotype comes from a human donor in good health (CMV status not recorded). Some clones in this sample may be carry-over from other donors' samples. The source material was CD8+ T cells from PBMCs.

This chain's CDR3 is CASSHNRLQETQYF. CDR3 DNA: TGTGCCAGCAGCCACAACAGACTCCAAGAGACCCAGTACTTC. V and J are TRBV7-2 and TRBJ2-5; the D is unclear. CDR1 and CDR2 from the germline V gene are SGHTA and FQGNSA. CDR3 length: 14 amino acids. Trimming pared 5 bases from V and 1 base from J, leaving 11 bases between.